This is a list of T cell receptor beta chains from one sample in a study of T cell repertoires in aging, cancer and after chemotherapy. TCRdb reanalysed the multiplex PCR reads using MiXCR and keeps one entry per CDR3 protein. Of about 13,000 distinct CDR3 sequences in the sample, less than 30% are singletons; the top ten hold roughly a tenth. Sequenced input: blood. All receptors derive from a human donor with a blood cancer. Both conserved end residues are part of each CDR3. Fields, in order: J gene, D gene, V gene, clone size, CDR3 DNA, CDR3 protein. A D gene is named only where the DNA matches it firmly. Only some rows state a clone size, as once, few, many or a class for expanded clones.

>TRBJ2-1|TRBD2|TRBV12-3/TRBV12-4|many
TGTGCCAGCAGTTTAGGAGTGGAGACTAGCGGGAAGGAGTTCTTC
CASSLGVETSGKEFF
>TRBJ2-3|TRBD2|TRBV27|many
TGTGCCAGCACCCCCGCCGCGGGAGAAGTAGCAGATACGCAGTATTTT
CASTPAAGEVADTQYF
>TRBJ2-7|-|TRBV15|medium-sized
TGTGCCACGGGGACCGTTCTCAACGAGCAGTACTTC
CATGTVLNEQYF
>TRBJ1-2|TRBD1|TRBV6-6|many
TGTGCCAGCAGCCGACAGGGATCTTCTAACTATGGCTACACCTTC
CASSRQGSSNYGYTF
>TRBJ2-3|-|TRBV19|medium-sized
TGTGCCAGTAGTTCCCTAGCGAATACGCAGTATTTT
CASSSLANTQYF
>TRBJ2-3|TRBD2|TRBV27|-
TGTGCCAGCAGTTTATTTCTCCCCGGACTAGCGGTTAGCACAGATACGCAGTATTTT
CASSLFLPGLAVSTDTQYF
>TRBJ2-3|-|TRBV5-4|medium-sized
TGTGCCAGCAGCTTATTAGCGGTCACAGATACGCAGTATTTT
CASSLLAVTDTQYF
>TRBJ2-7|TRBD1|TRBV10-3|-
TGTGCCATCAGTGAGGGACAGGGCACCTACGAGCAGTACTTC
CAISEGQGTYEQYF
>TRBJ1-2|TRBD1|TRBV12-3/TRBV12-4|few
TGTGCCAGCAGTTTAGGGGGACAGGGGGTTGGCTACACCTTC
CASSLGGQGVGYTF
>TRBJ2-3|-|TRBV13|medium-sized
TGTGCCAGCAGCTTACTCGGACAGAGCACAGATACGCAGTATTTT
CASSLLGQSTDTQYF
>TRBJ2-7|-|TRBV6-6|many
TGTGCCAGCAGTTACCGAGTACTATCGAGGGGCGAGCAGTACTTC
CASSYRVLSRGEQYF
>TRBJ1-2|-|TRBV30|medium-sized
TGTGCCTGGAGTGTCAGGGGACATGGCTACACCTTC
CAWSVRGHGYTF
>TRBJ1-6|TRBD1|TRBV6-2/TRBV6-3|many
TGTGCCAGCAGTCCACCCGCCGGGACAGCCTATAATTCACCCCTCCACTTT
CASSPPAGTAYNSPLHF
>TRBJ2-7|TRBD2|TRBV27|-
TGTGCCAGCCGAAATTTCCCCCTCGCGGGGGAGGACGAGCAGTACTTC
CASRNFPLAGEDEQYF
>TRBJ2-3|-|TRBV21-1|-
TGTGCCAGCAGCAAAGAGGGGTCTCCTACAGATACGCAGTATTTT
CASSKEGSPTDTQYF
>TRBJ2-1|-|TRBV24-1|-
TGTGCCACCAGTGATTTGAGGGCCGGGATACGGCAGTTCTTC
CATSDLRAGIRQFF
>TRBJ2-1|TRBD2|TRBV19|-
TGTGCCAGTAGTATGTTAAGACTAGCAATCGGTGAGCAGTTCTTC
CASSMLRLAIGEQFF
>TRBJ2-1|-|TRBV29-1|medium-sized
TGCAGCGTTGTCCCCCCCCGGGAGCAGTTCTTC
CSVVPPREQFF
>TRBJ2-5|-|TRBV6-5|-
TGTGCCAGCACCCACCCCCAATGGCTGGGGGACGGAGACCAGTACTTC
CASTHPQWLGDGDQYF
>TRBJ2-1|TRBD2|TRBV30|medium-sized
TGTGCCTGGAGTGTAGTAGCGGGGGGCAATGAGCAGTTCTTC
CAWSVVAGGNEQFF
>TRBJ1-1|-|TRBV21-1|-
TGTGCCAGCAGCAAGGTCAGGGAAGGGGACACTGAAGCTTTCTTT
CASSKVREGDTEAFF
>TRBJ1-4|-|TRBV14|few
TGTGCCAGCAGCCAAGAAGGTGCAGGGCAAGAAGAAAAACTGTTTTTT
CASSQEGAGQEEKLFF
>TRBJ2-1|TRBD1|TRBV18|-
TGTGCCAGCTCAACAGGGGGTCGGATCAATGAGCAGTTCTTC
CASSTGGRINEQFF
>TRBJ2-5|-|TRBV4-3|-
TGCGCCAGCAGCCAAGATGAAGAGACCCAGTACTTC
CASSQDEETQYF
>TRBJ1-2|-|TRBV5-5|-
TGTGCCAGCAGTTCAGGGGTGGTCTATGGCTACACCTTC
CASSSGVVYGYTF
>TRBJ2-1|-|TRBV11-2|-
TGTGCCAGCAGCTTAGGAGGCTCCGTCTTCAGGGACAATGAGCAGTTCTTC
CASSLGGSVFRDNEQFF
>TRBJ1-1|TRBD1|TRBV20-1|-
TGCAGTGCTAGAGATAGTGGACAGGGGACTCCGCTGGGCACTGAAGCTTTCTTT
CSARDSGQGTPLGTEAFF